This record looks at one TCR beta chain sequence and its context. Its antigen is not known. The data are from a study of CD8 T cells in Susac syndrome. Study outcomes and limitations: By the study's own acknowledgment, its TCR sequencing and HLA analysis included relatively few individuals.

CD8+ and CD4+ T cells taken from blood had their TCR beta sequenced. FACS enriched CD8+ TEMRA cells, while bulk CD8+ and CD4+ were negatively isolated. Trimming took off 1 base at V and 0 bases at J, with 13 bases between the two ends. The CDR3 sequence is 18 residues long. The germline CDR1 and CDR2 sequences are MGHRA and YSYEKL. With random hexamers, about 0.5 to 1 ug RNA was reverse transcribed. Amplification of the TCR beta CDR3 was carried out by immunoSEQ multiplex PCR, which spanned a total of 54 Vbeta and 13 Jbeta segments. TCRdb redid the calling of the immunoSEQ multiplex PCR reads with MiXCR, one entry per CDR3 protein. Of about 52,000 distinct CDR3 sequences listed, roughly 93% were seen once; the top ten hold 0.45% to 0.65%.

This rearrangement joins TRBV4-1 to TRBJ2-6; unclear D gene. The sample was CD8+ T cells from PBMCs. The clonotype originates from a human donor with multiple sclerosis. CDR3 residues: CASSQVGSEFSGANVLTF. DNA of the CDR3: TGCGCCAGCAGCCAAGTGGGCAGCGAATTCTCTGGGGCCAACGTCCTGACTTTC.